The 25 T cell receptor beta chains in this list originate from one sample, sequenced in a study of CD8+CD57+ T cells in acquired aplastic anemia. The patients chosen for sequencing had shown expansion of CD8+CD57+ cells (detected by flow cytometry). Genomic DNA was employed as the template in profiling TCR beta VDJ and CDR3. TCRdb re-called the reads through MiXCR, storing one row per CDR3 protein. This table holds roughly 160,000 distinct CDR3 sequences, 40% to 55% found once. What was sequenced was sorted CD4+, CD8+, or CD8+CD57+ T cells (not recorded which) from PBMCs. The receptor source for this set is a human donor with aplastic anemia.

The CDR3 reads CSVARGGTDTQYF. The CDR3 nucleotides read TGCAGCGTTGCCAGGGGTGGCACAGATACGCAGTATTTT. The V gene is TRBV29-1, the J gene TRBJ2-3; possibly TRBD1 for D (6 bases). CDR3 length equals 13 residues. Trimming stripped 4 bases from V and 1 base from J, with 9 bases between. The germline gives CDR1 SQVTM, CDR2 ANQGSEA.

This clonotype occurred many times. This sequence joins TRBV5-1 and TRBJ2-3, with D unresolved. The CDR3 extends over 14 amino acids. With 4 bases removed from V and 0 bases from J, the gap between germline ends came to 9 bases. Germline V gene data show CDR1 as SGHRS and CDR2 as YFSETQ. CDR3 sequence: CASSEMPSTDTQYF. CDR3 nucleotide sequence: TGCGCCAGCAGCGAGATGCCTAGCACAGATACGCAGTATTTT.

This clonotype was recorded only once. The V and J genes are TRBV24-1 and TRBJ2-3, with a possible D match to TRBD2 (6 bases). This CDR3 contains 14 residues. Germline assignment: CDR1 KGHDR and CDR2 SFDVKD. V lost 5 bases, J lost 0 bases, and 8 bases lay in between. The CDR3 DNA reads TGTGCCACCAGTGCGAGCGGGAGCACAGATACGCAGTATTTT. Its translation: CATSASGSTDTQYF.

Comments on this clonotype: A much more abundant neighbour one base away suggests this may be a read error. The rearrangement links TRBV7-2 to TRBJ2-1, with 8 bases lining up with TRBD2. After removal of 5 bases from V and 2 bases from J, the junction contained 8 bases not matched to a gene. This CDR3 contains 16 residues. Germline V gene sequence: CDR1 SGHTA, CDR2 FQGNSA. CDR3 nucleotides: TGTGCCAGCAGCACCGGGATTAGCGGGACCTACAATGAGCAGTTCTTC. It encodes CASSTGISGTYNEQFF.

The J gene is TRBJ2-3, the V gene TRBV9; D is unclear. The CDR3 sequence is 14 residues long. The V gene lost 0 bases and the J gene lost 7 bases, with 12 bases spanning the gap. The germline gives CDR1 SGDLS, CDR2 YYNGEE. CDR3 bases: TGTGCCAGCAGCGTAGACTATGGAGACAATACGCAGTATTTT. Its protein is CASSVDYGDNTQYF.

The chain employs TRBV19 and TRBJ1-1, with D tentatively TRBD1 (6 bases). The CDR3 consists of 12 residues. With 10 bases removed from V and 0 bases from J, the gap between germline ends came to 9 bases. CDR1 and CDR2 from the germline V gene are LNHDA and SQIVND (reference sequence). The CDR3 nucleotides read TGTGCCACAAGGGGGATGAACACTGAAGCTTTCTTT. It yields the protein CATRGMNTEAFF.

This clonotype was seen a handful of times. This chain links TRBV15 with TRBJ2-4; 9 bases agree with TRBD1. The trim removed 6 bases at V and 5 bases at J, leaving 17 bases unmatched. The germline V gene has CDR1 LNHNV and CDR2 YYDKDF (reference sequence). This CDR3 is 18 amino acids long. The CDR3 region is CATSRNRDRVLLENIQYF. The CDR3 coding sequence is TGTGCCACCAGTCGGAACCGGGACAGGGTTCTTTTAGAAAACATTCAGTACTTC.

A note on this clonotype: A single base separates this from a much larger clone, so it may be a read error. V usage is TRBV5-1 and J usage is TRBJ1-3; D not resolved. The CDR3 length is 15 residues. Germline assignment: CDR1 SGHRS and CDR2 YFSETQ. The CDR3 coding sequence is TGCACCAGCAAGAGAACTGCCGACTCTGGAAACACCATATATTTT. Amino acid sequence: CTSKRTADSGNTIYF.

The chain combines TRBV24-1 with TRBJ2-1, with TRBD2 matching over 12 bases. Germline CDR1 reads KGHDR; CDR2 reads SFDVKD. J was trimmed by 8 bases and V by 4 bases; bases with no gene match: 8. The CDR3 contains 16 residues. CDR3 loop: CATSDPPTSGRDEQFF. CDR3 DNA sequence: TGTGCCACCAGTGACCCACCGACTAGCGGGAGAGATGAGCAGTTCTTC.

This chain links TRBV2 with TRBJ1-5; tentative D call: TRBD1 (5 bases). Trimming removed 5 bases from V and 7 bases from J, with 12 bases in between. The CDR3 has 13 amino acids. Germline V gene lookup returns CDR1 SNHLY and CDR2 FYNNEI. The CDR3 is CASSPQAIQPQHF. DNA for the CDR3: TGTGCCAGCAGTCCACAGGCGATCCAGCCCCAGCATTTT.

This chain uses TRBV15 with TRBJ2-2; no clear D. The CDR3 sequence is 16 residues long. V lost 0 bases and J lost 3, with 11 bases in between. Germline V CDR1 and CDR2: LNHNV, YYDKDF (reference sequence). Here the CDR3 DNA reads TGTGCCACCAGCAGAGATGGTCCCCCGGACACCGGGGAGCTGTTTTTT. As protein: CATSRDGPPDTGELFF.

J is TRBJ1-6 and V is TRBV19, with D unresolved. Germline V gene lookup returns CDR1 LNHDA and CDR2 SQIVND (reference sequence). Deletions cut 5 bases from V and 8 bases from J, with 13 bases between. The CDR3 sequence is 14 residues long. CDR3 DNA sequence: TGTGCCAGTAGTCTTTTTGAGAGGGATTCACCCCTCCACTTT. It is translated as CASSLFERDSPLHF. The complete variable domain, with remaining parts taken from reference TRBV19 and TRBJ1-6, reads DGGITQSPKYLFRKEGQNVTLSCEQNLNHDAMYWYRQDPGQGLRLIYYSQIVNDFQKGDIAEGYSVSREKKESFPLTVTSAQKNPTAFYLCASSLFERDSPLHFGNGTRLTVT.

This clonotype was seen at least ten times. The genes are TRBV10-3 and TRBJ1-5; TRBD1 aligns across 9 bases. The CDR3 length is 16 residues. In germline, CDR1 is ENHRY, CDR2 SYGVKD. V lost 1 base to trimming and J lost 4 bases; unmatched junction nucleotides: 5. The CDR3 spells CAISELAGTGNQPQHF. The CDR3 nucleotides read TGTGCCATCAGTGAGTTAGCCGGGACAGGGAATCAGCCCCAGCATTTT.

The V and J genes are TRBV2 and TRBJ1-1; D is ambiguous. The V end was cut by 2 bases, the J end by 8 bases, with 9 bases between. Per the germline V gene, CDR1 is SNHLY and CDR2 is FYNNEI. CDR3 length: 12 residues. The DNA of the CDR3 is TGTGCCAGCAGTGAATGGCAGGTCGAAGCTTTCTTT. The encoded protein is CASSEWQVEAFF. Full variable domain (rest looked up from reference TRBV2 and TRBJ1-1): EPEVTQTPSHQVTQMGQEVILRCVPISNHLYFYWYRQILGQKVEFLVSFYNNEISEKSEIFDDQFSVERPDGSNFTLKIRSTKLEDSAMYFCASSEWQVEAFFGQGTRLTVV.

This rearrangement joins TRBV5-4 to TRBJ2-3; weak D call: TRBD2 (6 bases). This CDR3 is built from 15 residues. CDR1 and CDR2 from the germline V gene are SGHNT and YYREEE (reference sequence). With 5 bases removed from V and 1 base from J, the gap between germline ends came to 14 bases. This chain's CDR3 is CASSPPGVGTDTQYF. The DNA of the CDR3 is TGTGCCAGCAGTCCACCGGGGGTTGGCACAGATACGCAGTATTTT.

The chain is built from TRBV24-1 and TRBJ2-2; unclear D gene. CDR1 and CDR2 from the germline V gene are KGHDR and SFDVKD. This CDR3 spans 15 amino acids. V lost 4 bases and J lost 4, with 12 bases in between. The CDR3 loop reads CATSDTWQTTGELFF. The DNA for the CDR3 is TGTGCCACCAGTGACACCTGGCAGACCACCGGGGAGCTGTTTTTT.

This clonotype has a count of ten or more. The V gene is TRBV7-2, the J gene TRBJ1-1; weak D call: TRBD1 (5 bases). Per the germline V gene, CDR1 is SGHTA and CDR2 is FQGNSA. CDR3 length: 15 amino acids. V was shortened by 3 bases and J by 1 base, with 12 bases between the two germline ends. The CDR3 here is CASSLAGVGNTEAFF. The CDR3, as DNA: TGTGCCAGCAGCTTGGCGGGGGTCGGGAACACTGAAGCTTTCTTT.

In its sample, this clonotype was seen many times. The gene calls are TRBV2 and TRBJ1-5; 7 bases align to TRBD1. The CDR3 loop spans 13 amino acids. With V trimmed by 4 bases and J by 4 bases, 1 base remained unmatched. Germline CDR1 SNHLY, CDR2 FYNNEI. CDR3 DNA sequence: TGTGCCAGCAGTGGGGACAGTAATCAGCCCCAGCATTTT. Its protein product is CASSGDSNQPQHF. Combining the CDR3 with reference TRBV2 and TRBJ1-5 gives the whole variable domain EPEVTQTPSHQVTQMGQEVILRCVPISNHLYFYWYRQILGQKVEFLVSFYNNEISEKSEIFDDQFSVERPDGSNFTLKIRSTKLEDSAMYFCASSGDSNQPQHFGDGTRLSIL.

This clonotype was counted many times. The chain joins TRBV7-6 to TRBJ2-7; D is undetermined. V lost 1 base, J lost 7 bases, and 11 bases lay in between. The CDR3 spans 13 residues. CDR1 SGHVS and CDR2 FNYEAQ come from the germline V gene. CDR3: CASSLVNLGEQYF. CDR3 DNA sequence: TGTGCCAGCAGCTTAGTTAACCTGGGGGAGCAGTACTTC.

This clonotype was counted many times. The J gene is TRBJ2-6, the V gene TRBV11-2; D may correspond to TRBD1 or TRBD2 (6 bases each). V shed 1 base and J shed 0 bases, with 10 bases lying between them. This CDR3 is built from 17 residues. The germline CDR1 and CDR2 sequences are SGHAT and FQNNGV. The CDR3 bases are TGTGCCAGCAGCTTAGTGAGGGGGGACTCTGGGGCCAACGTCCTGACTTTC. It translates to CASSLVRGDSGANVLTF.

The chain has TRBV29-1 and TRBJ1-1; a possible D gene is TRBD1 (5 bases). The CDR3 extends over 16 amino acids. Between the trimmed V and J ends, which lost 4 bases and 0 bases, there was a span of 18 bases. Germline loops: CDR1 SQVTM, CDR2 ANQGSEA. CDR3: CSVVGTLGDVNTEAFF. CDR3 in DNA: TGCAGCGTTGTCGGTACGTTAGGGGACGTGAACACTGAAGCTTTCTTT.

This rearrangement joins TRBV9 to TRBJ2-1, with 8 bases identical to TRBD2. With 3 bases clipped from V and 9 bases from J, the junction kept 17 bases outside the gene matches. This CDR3 contains 17 residues. CDR1 SGDLS and CDR2 YYNGEE come from the germline V gene. This chain's CDR3 is CASSDSSGNEVRSEQFF. The CDR3 DNA follows: TGTGCCAGCAGCGACAGTAGCGGGAACGAGGTACGTAGTGAGCAGTTCTTC.

The chain combines TRBV2 with TRBJ2-2; TRBD1 aligns across 8 bases. After removal of 7 bases from V and 0 bases from J, the junction contained 1 base not matched to a gene. The CDR3 length is 14 residues. The germline V gene encodes CDR1 SNHLY and CDR2 FYNNEI. The CDR3 loop is CASMTGANTGELFF. The DNA of the CDR3 is TGTGCCAGCATGACAGGGGCGAACACCGGGGAGCTGTTTTTT.

The rearrangement links TRBV20-1 to TRBJ2-2, with TRBD1 matching over 7 bases. The CDR3 covers 14 residues. The J segment lost 6 bases and the V segment lost 6 bases, leaving 10 bases of the junction unmatched. Per germline, CDR1 DFQATT and CDR2 SNEGSKA (reference sequence). The CDR3 DNA reads TGCAGTGCCACCGGACAGGCGGTACCCGGGGAGCTGTTTTTT. It translates to CSATGQAVPGELFF.

In its sample, this clonotype was seen many times. The chain has TRBV19 and TRBJ2-2; 8 bases are shared with TRBD2. The CDR3 contains 18 residues. Trimming at V came to 0 bases and at J to 0 bases, leaving 6 bases not matched to a gene. The germline V gene encodes CDR1 LNHDA and CDR2 SQIVND (reference sequence). CDR3 residues: CASSIEGGGRPNTGELFF. The CDR3 bases are TGTGCCAGTAGTATAGAAGGCGGCGGGAGGCCGAACACCGGGGAGCTGTTTTTT.